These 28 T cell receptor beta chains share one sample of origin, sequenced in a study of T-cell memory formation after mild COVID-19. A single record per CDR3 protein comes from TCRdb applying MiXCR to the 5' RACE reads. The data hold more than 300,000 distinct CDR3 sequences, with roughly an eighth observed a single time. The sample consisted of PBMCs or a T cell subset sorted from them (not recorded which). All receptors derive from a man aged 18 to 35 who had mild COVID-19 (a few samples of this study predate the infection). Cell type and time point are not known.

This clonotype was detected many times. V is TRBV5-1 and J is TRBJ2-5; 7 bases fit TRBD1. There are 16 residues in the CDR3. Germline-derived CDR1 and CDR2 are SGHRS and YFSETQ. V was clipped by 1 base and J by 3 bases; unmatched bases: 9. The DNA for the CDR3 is TGCGCCAGCAGCTTGCGACGGGACAGACCCGAAGAGACCCAGTACTTC. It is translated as CASSLRRDRPEETQYF.

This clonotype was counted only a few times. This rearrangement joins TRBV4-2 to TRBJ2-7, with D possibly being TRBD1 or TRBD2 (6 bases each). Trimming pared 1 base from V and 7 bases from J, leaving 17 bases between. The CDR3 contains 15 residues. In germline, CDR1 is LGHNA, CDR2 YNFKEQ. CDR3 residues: CASSQGGAPVTEQYV. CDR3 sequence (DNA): TGTGCCAGCAGCCAAGGGGGGGCCCCGGTGACAGAGCAGTACGTC.

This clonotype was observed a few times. The CDR3 bases are TGTGCCAGTAGTATAGATCCCGGACGGAATAATTCACCCCTCCACTTT. Protein sequence: CASSIDPGRNNSPLHF. V and J are TRBV19 and TRBJ1-6; D not resolved. The CDR3 loop spans 16 amino acids. V lost 0 bases and J lost 5, with 11 bases in between. Germline loops: CDR1 LNHDA, CDR2 SQIVND (reference sequence).

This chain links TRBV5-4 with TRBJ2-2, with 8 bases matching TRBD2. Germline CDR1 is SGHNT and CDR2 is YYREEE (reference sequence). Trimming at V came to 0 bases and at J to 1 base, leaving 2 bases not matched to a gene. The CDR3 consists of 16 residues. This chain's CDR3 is CASSLERGWNTGELFF. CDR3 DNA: TGTGCCAGCAGCTTGGAGCGGGGGTGGAACACCGGGGAGCTGTTTTTT.

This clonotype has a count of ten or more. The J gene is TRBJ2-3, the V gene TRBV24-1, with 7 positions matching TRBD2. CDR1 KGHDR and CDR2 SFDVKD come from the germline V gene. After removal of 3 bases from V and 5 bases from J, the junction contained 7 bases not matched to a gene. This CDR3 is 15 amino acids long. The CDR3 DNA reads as TGTGCCACCAGTGATCCGCGGGGGTACGGAGATACGCAGTATTTT. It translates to CATSDPRGYGDTQYF.

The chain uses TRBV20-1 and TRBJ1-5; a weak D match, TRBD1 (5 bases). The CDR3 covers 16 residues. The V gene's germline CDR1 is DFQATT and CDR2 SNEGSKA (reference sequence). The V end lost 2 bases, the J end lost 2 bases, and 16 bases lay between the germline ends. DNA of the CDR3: TGCAGTGCTAGAATAAGGGGCCGGGGGGGCAATCAGCCCCAGCATTTT. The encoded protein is CSARIRGRGGNQPQHF.

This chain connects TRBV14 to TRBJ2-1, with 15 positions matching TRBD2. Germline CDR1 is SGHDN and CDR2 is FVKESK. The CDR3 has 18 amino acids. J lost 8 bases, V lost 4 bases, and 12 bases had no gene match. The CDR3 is CASSRVGTSGGRWDEQFF. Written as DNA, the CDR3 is TGTGCCAGCAGCCGAGTTGGGACTAGCGGGGGGCGATGGGATGAGCAGTTCTTC.

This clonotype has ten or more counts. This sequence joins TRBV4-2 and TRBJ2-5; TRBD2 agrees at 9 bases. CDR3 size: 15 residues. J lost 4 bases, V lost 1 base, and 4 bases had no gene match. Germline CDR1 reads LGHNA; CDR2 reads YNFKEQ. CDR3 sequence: CASSQGTSEGETQYF. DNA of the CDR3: TGTGCCAGCAGCCAAGGGACTAGCGAGGGAGAGACCCAGTACTTC.

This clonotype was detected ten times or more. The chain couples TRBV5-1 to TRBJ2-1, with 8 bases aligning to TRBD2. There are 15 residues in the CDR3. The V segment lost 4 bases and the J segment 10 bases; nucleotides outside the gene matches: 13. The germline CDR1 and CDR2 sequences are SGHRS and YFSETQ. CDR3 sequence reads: CASSHPGGGVNEQFF. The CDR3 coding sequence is TGCGCCAGCAGCCACCCGGGGGGGGGAGTTAACGAGCAGTTCTTC.

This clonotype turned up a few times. The CDR3 reads CASSRTAGNEKLFF. In DNA, the CDR3 is TGTGCCAGCAGCCGAACGGCGGGCAATGAAAAACTGTTTTTT. This rearrangement joins TRBV6-5 to TRBJ1-4; no definite D call. The CDR3 totals 14 residues. CDR1 is MNHEY, CDR2 SVGAGI, per germline. The V gene lost 6 bases and the J gene lost 5 bases, with 13 bases spanning the gap.

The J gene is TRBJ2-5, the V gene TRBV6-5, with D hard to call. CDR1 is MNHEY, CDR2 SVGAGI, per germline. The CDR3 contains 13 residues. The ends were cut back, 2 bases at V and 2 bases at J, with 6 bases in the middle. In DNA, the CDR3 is TGTGCCAGCAGTTACGTCAGACAAGAGACCCAGTACTTC. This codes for CASSYVRQETQYF.

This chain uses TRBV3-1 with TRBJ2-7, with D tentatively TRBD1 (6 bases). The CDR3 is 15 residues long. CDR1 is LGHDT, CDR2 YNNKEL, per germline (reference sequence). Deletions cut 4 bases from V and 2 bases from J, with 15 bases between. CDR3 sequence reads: CASSRDQGIAYEQYF. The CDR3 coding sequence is TGTGCCAGCAGCCGAGACCAGGGGATAGCCTACGAGCAGTACTTC.

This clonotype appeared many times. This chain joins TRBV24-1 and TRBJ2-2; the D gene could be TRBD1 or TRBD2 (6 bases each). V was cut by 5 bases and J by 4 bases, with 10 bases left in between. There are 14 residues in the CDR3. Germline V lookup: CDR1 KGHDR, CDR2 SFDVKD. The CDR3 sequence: CATSGGARTGELFF. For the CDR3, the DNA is TGTGCCACCAGTGGGGGGGCCCGCACCGGGGAGCTGTTTTTT.

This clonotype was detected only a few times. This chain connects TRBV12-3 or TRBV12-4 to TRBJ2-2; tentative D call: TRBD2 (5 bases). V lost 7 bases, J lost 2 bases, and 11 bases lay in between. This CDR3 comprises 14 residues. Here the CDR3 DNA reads TGTGCCAGCACCGCGGGTCTAAACACCGGGGAGCTGTTTTTT. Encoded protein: CASTAGLNTGELFF.

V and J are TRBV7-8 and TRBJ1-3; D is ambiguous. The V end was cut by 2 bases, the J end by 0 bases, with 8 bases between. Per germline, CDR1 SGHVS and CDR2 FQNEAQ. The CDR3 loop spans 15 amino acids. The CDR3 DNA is TGTGCCAGCAGCTTAAATGTGTTCTCTGGAAACACCATATATTTT. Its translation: CASSLNVFSGNTIYF.

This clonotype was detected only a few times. CDR3 sequence (DNA): TGTGCCAGCAGCATGGCGGGGGGGTACCAAGAGACCCAGTACTTC. It is translated as CASSMAGGYQETQYF. The rearrangement links TRBV11-2 to TRBJ2-5; 9 bases align to TRBD2. The CDR3 has 15 residues. V trimming: 5 bases; J trimming: 0 bases; junction bases outside the gene matches: 4. Looked up from germline, CDR1 is SGHAT and CDR2 is FQNNGV.

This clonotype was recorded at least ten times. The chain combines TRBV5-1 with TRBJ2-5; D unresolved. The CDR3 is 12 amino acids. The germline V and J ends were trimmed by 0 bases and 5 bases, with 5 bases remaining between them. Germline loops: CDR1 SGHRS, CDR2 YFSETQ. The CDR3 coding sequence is TGCGCCAGCAGCTTGGTAATGGAGACCCAGTACTTC. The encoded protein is CASSLVMETQYF.

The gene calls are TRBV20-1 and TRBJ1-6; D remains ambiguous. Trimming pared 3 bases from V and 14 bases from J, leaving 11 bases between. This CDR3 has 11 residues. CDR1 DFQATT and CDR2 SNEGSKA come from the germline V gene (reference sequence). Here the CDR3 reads CSASVASALHF. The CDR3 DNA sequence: TGCAGTGCTAGTGTGGCCTCGGCCCTCCACTTT.

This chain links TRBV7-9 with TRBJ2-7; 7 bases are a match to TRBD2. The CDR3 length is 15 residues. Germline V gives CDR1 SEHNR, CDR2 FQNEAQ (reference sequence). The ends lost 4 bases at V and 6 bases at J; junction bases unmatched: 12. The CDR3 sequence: CASSSGQGGRGEQYF. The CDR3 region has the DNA TGTGCCAGCAGCTCAGGGCAGGGAGGGCGAGGCGAGCAGTACTTC.

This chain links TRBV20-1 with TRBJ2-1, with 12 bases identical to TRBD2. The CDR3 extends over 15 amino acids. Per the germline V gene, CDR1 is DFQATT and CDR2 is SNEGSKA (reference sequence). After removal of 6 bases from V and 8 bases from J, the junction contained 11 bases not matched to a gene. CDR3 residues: CSATELAGGIHEQFF. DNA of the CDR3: TGCAGTGCCACAGAACTAGCGGGGGGCATCCATGAGCAGTTCTTC.

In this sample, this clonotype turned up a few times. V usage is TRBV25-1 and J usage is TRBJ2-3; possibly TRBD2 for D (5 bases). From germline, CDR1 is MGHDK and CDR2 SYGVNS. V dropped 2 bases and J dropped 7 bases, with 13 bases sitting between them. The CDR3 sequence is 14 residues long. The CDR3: CASSEGLSRNTQYF. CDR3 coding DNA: TGTGCCAGCAGTGAAGGACTCAGCAGGAATACGCAGTATTTT. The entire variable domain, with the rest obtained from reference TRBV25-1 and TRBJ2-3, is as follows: EADIYQTPRYLVIGTGKKITLECSQTMGHDKMYWYQQDPGMELHLIHYSYGVNSTEKGDLSSESTVSRIRTEHFPLTLESARPSHTSQYLCASSEGLSRNTQYFGPGTRLTVL.

CDR3: CASSQEVAGDTQYF. The DNA of the CDR3 is TGTGCCAGCAGTCAAGAGGTAGCAGGAGATACGCAGTATTTT. The chain combines TRBV2 with TRBJ2-3; no reliable D call. The CDR3 loop spans 14 amino acids. Germline V CDR1 and CDR2: SNHLY, FYNNEI. Trimming took 5 bases from V and 5 from J, leaving 14 bases between them.

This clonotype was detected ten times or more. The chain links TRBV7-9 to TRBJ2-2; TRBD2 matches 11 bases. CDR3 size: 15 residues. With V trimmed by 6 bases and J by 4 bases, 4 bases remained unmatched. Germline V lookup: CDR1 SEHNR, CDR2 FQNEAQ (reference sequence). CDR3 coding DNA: TGTGCCAGCAGACCTGGACTAGCGGGCACCGGGGAGCTGTTTTTT. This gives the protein CASRPGLAGTGELFF.

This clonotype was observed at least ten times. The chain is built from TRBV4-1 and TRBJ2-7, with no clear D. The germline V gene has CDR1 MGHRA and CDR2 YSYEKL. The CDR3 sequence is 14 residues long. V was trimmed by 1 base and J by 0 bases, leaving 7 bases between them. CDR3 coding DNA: TGCGCCAGCAGCCAAGTGCGGAGCTCCTACGAGCAGTACGTC. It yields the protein CASSQVRSSYEQYV.

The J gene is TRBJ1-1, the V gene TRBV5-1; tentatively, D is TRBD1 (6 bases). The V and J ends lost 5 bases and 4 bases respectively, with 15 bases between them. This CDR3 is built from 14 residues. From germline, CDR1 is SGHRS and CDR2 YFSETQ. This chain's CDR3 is CASRPGQSTTEAFF. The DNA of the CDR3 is TGCGCCAGCAGGCCAGGACAGTCGACCACTGAAGCTTTCTTT.

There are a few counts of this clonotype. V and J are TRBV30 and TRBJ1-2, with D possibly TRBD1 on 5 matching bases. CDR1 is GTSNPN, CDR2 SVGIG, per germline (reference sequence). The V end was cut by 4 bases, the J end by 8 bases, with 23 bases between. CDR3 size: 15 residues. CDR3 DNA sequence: TGTGCCTGGATGCGGGGGACCGACGGCCATTGGGGCTACACCTTC. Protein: CAWMRGTDGHWGYTF.

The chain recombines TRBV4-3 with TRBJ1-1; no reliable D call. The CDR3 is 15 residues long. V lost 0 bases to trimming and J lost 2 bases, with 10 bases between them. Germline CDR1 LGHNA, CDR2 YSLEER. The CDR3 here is CASSQDGQDNTEAFF. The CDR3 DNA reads TGCGCCAGCAGCCAAGATGGGCAGGACAACACTGAAGCTTTCTTT.

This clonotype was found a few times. CDR3 protein: CASSQVTGGPSPQYF. DNA for the CDR3: TGTGCCAGCAGCCAAGTTACGGGGGGGCCCTCACCCCAGTACTTC. The gene calls are TRBV14 and TRBJ2-5, with TRBD2 matching 8 bases. Trimming at V came to 1 base and at J to 9 bases, leaving 10 bases not matched to a gene. Germline V lookup: CDR1 SGHDN, CDR2 FVKESK. The CDR3 extends over 15 amino acids. Using reference TRBV14 and TRBJ2-5 for the parts outside the CDR3, the full variable domain is EAGVTQFPSHSVIEKGQTVTLRCDPISGHDNLYWYRRVMGKEIKFLLHFVKESKQDESGMPNNRFLAERTGGTYSTLKVQPAELEDSGVYFCASSQVTGGPSPQYFGPGTRLLVL.